This note documents a single T cell receptor (beta chain) sequence. What it recognizes is unknown. The sample originates from a study of CD8 T cells in ankylosing spondylitis. The CDR3 consists of 16 residues. Looked up from germline, CDR1 is LGHNA and CDR2 is YNFKEQ. J lost 5 bases, V lost 2 bases, and 10 bases had no gene match. Construction of TCR beta libraries was performed using quantitative 5'-RACE with molecular barcodes. TCRdb re-derived calls from the 5' RACE reads in MiXCR, one entry per CDR3 protein. Altogether about 450,000 distinct CDR3 sequences are present, 25% to 30% being singletons, with the ten largest covering approximately 1%. Study-wide points: Matched synovial fluid from ankylosing spondylitis patients was reported to be enriched for disease-linked clones. Ankylosing spondylitis blood seemed to carry a telltale TCR beta motif made of several highly homologous variants. Both synovial fluid and blood in reactive arthritis had previously been reported to carry some motif variants.

This clonotype was sampled from a male donor with ankylosing spondylitis. This rearrangement joins TRBV4-2 to TRBJ2-5; 8 nucleotides line up with TRBD1. The sequencing sample was made of blood, either unsorted or a sorted T cell fraction (not recorded which). The CDR3 sequence is CASSQPGQGQVETQYF. For the CDR3, the DNA is TGTGCCAGCAGCCAACCCGGACAGGGTCAAGTTGAGACCCAGTACTTC.